The source of this TCR beta chain is a study of beta chain features in type 1 diabetes. Study-level points and caveats: Diminished insertions and augmented deletions at VDJ junctions characterized type 1 diabetes patients. TCRB CDR3s from Type 1 diabetes patients were moderately but significantly shorter in all four CD4+ subsets.

The CDR3 length is 14 residues. Trimming removed 6 bases from V and 1 base from J, with 15 bases in between. CDR1 is SQVTM and CDR2 is ANQGSEA in the germline V gene. Comments on this clone: What it binds is not known.

As every portion of the isolated RNA was reverse transcribed, the sequencing read expressed TCRB transcripts. Profiling relied on immunoSEQ multiplex PCR, and the TCRdb table lists in-frame clones only, not all of them. The data hold about 640,000 clones, with 9.5% to 15% observed a single time. The source is a man aged 30 to 39 with type 1 diabetes. Sequenced input: naive CD4+ T cells from blood. The chain joins TRBV29-1 to TRBJ1-1, with D possibly being TRBD1 (5 bases). CDR3 in DNA: TGCAGCGTACTTTATCGCGACAGGAACACTGAAGCTTTCTTT. It yields the protein CSVLYRDRNTEAFF.